This TCR beta chain comes out of a study of T-cell reconstitution after alpha-beta-depleted transplantation in children. This sample's TCRbeta library carried unique molecular identifier barcodes. Each CDR3 protein is one row after TCRdb ran MiXCR on the PCR reads. The sample lists about 980,000 distinct CDR3 sequences, about 29% occurring once. Notes on the study in general: Hyperexpanded clones declined; after one year, newly produced T cells mostly supplied diversity. Certain patients had high TCRbeta diversity at day 60, and it came from recipient T cells and thymic progenitors that survived. Several hundred expanded graft clones reportedly were the source of alpha-beta T cells about two months after transplant.

About this clonotype itself: Its antigen is not identified.

The CDR3 contains 15 residues. The junction had 5 bases not matched to a gene; V was cut back by 1 base and J by 6 bases. The germline gives CDR1 SSHAT, CDR2 FNYEAQ (reference sequence). The genes are TRBV7-7 and TRBJ2-1, with TRBD1 matching 8 bases. The clonotype was recovered from a boy in the first two years of life who had a stem cell transplant for SCID, so the T cells may come from the graft donor. The source material was PBMCs, mostly from graft donor cells, sampled 360 days after TCRalphabeta/CD19-depleted stem cell transplant. Written as DNA, the CDR3 is TGTGCCAGCAGCTTAGGTGACAGGGGACCCAATGAGCAGTTCTTC. Encoded protein: CASSLGDRGPNEQFF.